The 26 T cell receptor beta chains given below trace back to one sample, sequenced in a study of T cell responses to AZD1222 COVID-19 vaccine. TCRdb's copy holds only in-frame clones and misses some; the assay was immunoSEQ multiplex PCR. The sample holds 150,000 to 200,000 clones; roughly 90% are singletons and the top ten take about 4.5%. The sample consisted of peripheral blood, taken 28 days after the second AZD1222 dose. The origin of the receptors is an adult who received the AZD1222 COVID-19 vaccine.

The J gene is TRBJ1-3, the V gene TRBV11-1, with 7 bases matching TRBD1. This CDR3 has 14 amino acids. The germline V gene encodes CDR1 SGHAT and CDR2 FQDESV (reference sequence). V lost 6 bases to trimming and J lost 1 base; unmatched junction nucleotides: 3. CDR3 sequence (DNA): TGTGCCAGCAGATCGACAGGGTCTGGAAACACCATATATTTT. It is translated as CASRSTGSGNTIYF.

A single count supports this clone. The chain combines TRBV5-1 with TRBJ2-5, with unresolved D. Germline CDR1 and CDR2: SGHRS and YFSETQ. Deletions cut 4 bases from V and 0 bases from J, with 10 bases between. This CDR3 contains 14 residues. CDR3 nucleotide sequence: TGCGCCAGCAGCGGCAATAGGTACCAAGAGACCCAGTACTTC. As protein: CASSGNRYQETQYF.

CDR3 loop: CASSRESGVGKEQYF. In DNA form, the CDR3 reads TGTGCCAGCAGCCGGGAATCAGGGGTCGGAAAGGAGCAGTACTTC. This chain joins TRBV3-1 (or the pseudogene TRBV3-2) and TRBJ2-7, with a possible D match to TRBD1 (6 bases). CDR1 is LGHDT, CDR2 YNNKEL, per germline (reference sequence). V was pared by 4 bases and J by 7 bases, with 20 bases between. This CDR3 contains 15 residues.

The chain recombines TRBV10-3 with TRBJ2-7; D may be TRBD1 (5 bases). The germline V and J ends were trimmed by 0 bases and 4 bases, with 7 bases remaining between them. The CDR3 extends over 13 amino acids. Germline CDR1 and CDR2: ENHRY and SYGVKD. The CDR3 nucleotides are TGTGCCATCAGTGAGTCGGGGCAGTACGAGCAGTACTTC. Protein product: CAISESGQYEQYF.

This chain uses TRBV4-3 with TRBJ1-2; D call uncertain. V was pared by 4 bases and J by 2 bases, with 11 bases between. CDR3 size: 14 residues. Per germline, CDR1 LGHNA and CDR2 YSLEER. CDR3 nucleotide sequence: TGCGCCAGCAGCCGAAATGGAGGGAACTATGGCTACACCTTC. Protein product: CASSRNGGNYGYTF.

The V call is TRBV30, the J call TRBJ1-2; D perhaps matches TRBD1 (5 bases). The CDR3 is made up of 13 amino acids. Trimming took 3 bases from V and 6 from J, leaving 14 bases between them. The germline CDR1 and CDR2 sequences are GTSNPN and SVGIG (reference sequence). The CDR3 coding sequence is TGTGCCTGGAGGAGCCCACAGGACCATGGCTACACCTTC. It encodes CAWRSPQDHGYTF.

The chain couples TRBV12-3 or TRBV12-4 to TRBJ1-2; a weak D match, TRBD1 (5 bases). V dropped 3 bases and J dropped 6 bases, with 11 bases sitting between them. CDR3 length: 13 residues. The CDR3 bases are TGTGCCAGCAGTTTTAGCGGGGCGGATGGCTACACCTTC. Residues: CASSFSGADGYTF.

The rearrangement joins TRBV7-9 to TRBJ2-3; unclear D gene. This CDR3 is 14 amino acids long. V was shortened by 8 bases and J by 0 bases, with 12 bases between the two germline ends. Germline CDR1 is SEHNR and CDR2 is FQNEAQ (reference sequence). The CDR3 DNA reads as TGTGCCAGCCGCCTATCTTGGAGCACAGATACGCAGTATTTT. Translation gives CASRLSWSTDTQYF.

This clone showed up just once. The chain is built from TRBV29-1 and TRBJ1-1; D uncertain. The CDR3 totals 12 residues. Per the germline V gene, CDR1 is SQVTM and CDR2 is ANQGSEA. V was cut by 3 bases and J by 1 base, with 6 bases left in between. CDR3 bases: TGCAGCGTTGACCAAAAGAACACTGAAGCTTTCTTT. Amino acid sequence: CSVDQKNTEAFF.

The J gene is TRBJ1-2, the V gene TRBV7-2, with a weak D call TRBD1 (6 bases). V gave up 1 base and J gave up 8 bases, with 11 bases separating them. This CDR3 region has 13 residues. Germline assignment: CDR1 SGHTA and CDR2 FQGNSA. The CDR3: CASSLGGARGYTF. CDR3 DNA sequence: TGTGCCAGCAGCTTAGGGGGGGCGCGGGGCTACACCTTC.

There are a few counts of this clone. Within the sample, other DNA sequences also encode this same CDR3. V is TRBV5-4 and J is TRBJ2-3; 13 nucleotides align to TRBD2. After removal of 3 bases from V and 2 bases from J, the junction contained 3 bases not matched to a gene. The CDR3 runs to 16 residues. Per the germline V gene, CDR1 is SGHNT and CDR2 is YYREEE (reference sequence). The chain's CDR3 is CASSSGLAGNTDTQYF. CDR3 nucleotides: TGTGCCAGCAGCTCGGGACTAGCGGGGAACACAGATACGCAGTATTTT. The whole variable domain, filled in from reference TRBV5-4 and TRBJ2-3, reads ETGVTQSPTHLIKTRGQQVTLRCSSQSGHNTVSWYQQALGQGPQFIFQYYREEENGRGNFPPRFSGLQFPNYSSELNVNALELDDSALYLCASSSGLAGNTDTQYFGPGTRLTVL.

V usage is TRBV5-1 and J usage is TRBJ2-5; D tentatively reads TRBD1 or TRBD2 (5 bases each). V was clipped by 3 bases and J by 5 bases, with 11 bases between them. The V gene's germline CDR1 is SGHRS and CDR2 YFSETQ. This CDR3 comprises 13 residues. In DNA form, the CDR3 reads TGCGCCAGCAGCTGGGGGTTGCGGGAGACCCAGTACTTC. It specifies CASSWGLRETQYF. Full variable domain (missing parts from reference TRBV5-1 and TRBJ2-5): KAGVTQTPRYLIKTRGQQVTLSCSPISGHRSVSWYQQTPGQGLQFLFEYFSETQRNKGNFPGRFSGRQFSNSRSEMNVSTLELGDSALYLCASSWGLRETQYFGPGTRLLVL.

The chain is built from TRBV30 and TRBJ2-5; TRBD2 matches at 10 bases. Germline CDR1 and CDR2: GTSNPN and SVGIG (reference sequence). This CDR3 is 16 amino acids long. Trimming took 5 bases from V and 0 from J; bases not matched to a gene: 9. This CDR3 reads CAWGELAGANQETQYF. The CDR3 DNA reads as TGTGCCTGGGGGGAGCTAGCGGGGGCAAACCAAGAGACCCAGTACTTC.

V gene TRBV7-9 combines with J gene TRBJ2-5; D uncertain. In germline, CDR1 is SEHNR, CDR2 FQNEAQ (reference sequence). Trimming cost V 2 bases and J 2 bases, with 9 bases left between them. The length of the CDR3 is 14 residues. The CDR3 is CASSLHHSQETQYF. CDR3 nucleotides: TGTGCCAGCAGCTTACACCACAGTCAAGAGACCCAGTACTTC.

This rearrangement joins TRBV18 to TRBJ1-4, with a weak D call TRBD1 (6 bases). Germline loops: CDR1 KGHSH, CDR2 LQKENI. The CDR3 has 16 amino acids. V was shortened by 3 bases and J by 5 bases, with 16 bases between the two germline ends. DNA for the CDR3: TGTGCCAGCTCACCTGTTGTACAGGGAGAAAATGAAAAACTGTTTTTT. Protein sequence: CASSPVVQGENEKLFF.

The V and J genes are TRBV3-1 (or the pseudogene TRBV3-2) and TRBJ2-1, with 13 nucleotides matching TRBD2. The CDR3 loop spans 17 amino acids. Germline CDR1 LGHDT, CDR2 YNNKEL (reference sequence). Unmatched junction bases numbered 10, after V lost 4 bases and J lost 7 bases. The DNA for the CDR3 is TGTGCCAGCAGCCGGACGACTAGCGGGGGGAGAGGGAATGAGCAGTTCTTC. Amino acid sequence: CASSRTTSGGRGNEQFF.

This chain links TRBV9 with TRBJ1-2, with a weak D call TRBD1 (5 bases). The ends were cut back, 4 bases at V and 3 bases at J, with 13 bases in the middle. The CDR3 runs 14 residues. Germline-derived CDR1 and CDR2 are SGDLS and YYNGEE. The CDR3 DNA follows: TGTGCCAGCAGCACAAGTGCGGGGGACTATGGCTACACCTTC. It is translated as CASSTSAGDYGYTF.

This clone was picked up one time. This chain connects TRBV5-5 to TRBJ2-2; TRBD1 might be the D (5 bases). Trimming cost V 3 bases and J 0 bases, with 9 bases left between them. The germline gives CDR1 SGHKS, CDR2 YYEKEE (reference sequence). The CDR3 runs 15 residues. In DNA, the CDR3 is TGTGCCAGCAGCTGGGGCAGACCGAACACCGGGGAGCTGTTTTTT. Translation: CASSWGRPNTGELFF.

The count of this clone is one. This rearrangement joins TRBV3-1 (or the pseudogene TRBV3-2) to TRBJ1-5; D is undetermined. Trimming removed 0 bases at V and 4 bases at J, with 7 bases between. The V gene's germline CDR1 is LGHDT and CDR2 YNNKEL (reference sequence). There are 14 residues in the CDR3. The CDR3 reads CASSQELGNQPQHF. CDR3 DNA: TGTGCCAGCAGCCAAGAGCTGGGGAATCAGCCCCAGCATTTT.

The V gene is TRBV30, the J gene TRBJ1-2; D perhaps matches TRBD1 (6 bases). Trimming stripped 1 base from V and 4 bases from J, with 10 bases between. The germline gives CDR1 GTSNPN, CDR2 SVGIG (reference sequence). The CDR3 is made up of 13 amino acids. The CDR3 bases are TGTGCCTGGAGTGAGGACAGTTTCTATGGCTACACCTTC. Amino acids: CAWSEDSFYGYTF.

The CDR3 reads CASKGGQGSEKLFF. CDR3 bases: TGTGCCAGCAAGGGGGGACAGGGGAGTGAAAAACTGTTTTTT. The chain links TRBV6-5 to TRBJ1-4; 10 positions match TRBD1. The CDR3 length is 14 residues. Trimming cost V 7 bases and J 7 bases; bases outside gene matches: 6. The germline V gene encodes CDR1 MNHEY and CDR2 SVGAGI.

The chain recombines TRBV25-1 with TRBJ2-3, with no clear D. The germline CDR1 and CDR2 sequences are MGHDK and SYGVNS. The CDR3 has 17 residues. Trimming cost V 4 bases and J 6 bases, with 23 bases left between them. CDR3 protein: CASSAPRGFRQFDTQYF. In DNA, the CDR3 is TGTGCCAGCAGTGCCCCGAGAGGCTTTCGGCAGTTTGATACGCAGTATTTT.

CDR3 in amino acids: CASRDPRTGGAQYGYTF. The CDR3, as DNA: TGCGCCAGCAGGGACCCCCGCACAGGGGGCGCGCAGTATGGCTACACCTTC. The chain is built from TRBV5-1 and TRBJ1-2; 9 bases match TRBD1. This CDR3 comprises 17 residues. CDR1 and CDR2 from the germline V gene are SGHRS and YFSETQ. The junction had 16 bases not matched to a gene; V was cut back by 5 bases and J by 5 bases.

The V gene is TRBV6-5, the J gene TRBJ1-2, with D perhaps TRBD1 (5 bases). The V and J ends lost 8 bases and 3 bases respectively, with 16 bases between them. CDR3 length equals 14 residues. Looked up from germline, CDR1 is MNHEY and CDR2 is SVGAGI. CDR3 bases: TGTGCCAGCGCTTCAAGCAGACAGTACTATGGCTACACCTTC. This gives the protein CASASSRQYYGYTF.

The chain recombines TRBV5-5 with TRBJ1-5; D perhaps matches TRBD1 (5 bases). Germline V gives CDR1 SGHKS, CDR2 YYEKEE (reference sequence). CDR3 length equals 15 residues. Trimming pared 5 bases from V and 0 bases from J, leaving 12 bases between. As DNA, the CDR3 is TGTGCCAGCAGTCAACAGGCGTATAGCAATCAGCCCCAGCATTTT. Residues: CASSQQAYSNQPQHF.

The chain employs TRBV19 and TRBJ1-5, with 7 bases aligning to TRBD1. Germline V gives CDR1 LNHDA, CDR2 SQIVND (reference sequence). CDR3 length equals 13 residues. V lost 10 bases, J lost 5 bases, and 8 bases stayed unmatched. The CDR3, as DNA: TGTGCCACTGCCCAAACAGGGGATCAGCCCCAGCATTTT. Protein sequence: CATAQTGDQPQHF. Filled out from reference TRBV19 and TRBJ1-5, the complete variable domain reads DGGITQSPKYLFRKEGQNVTLSCEQNLNHDAMYWYRQDPGQGLRLIYYSQIVNDFQKGDIAEGYSVSREKKESFPLTVTSAQKNPTAFYLCATAQTGDQPQHFGDGTRLSIL.